This is a list of T cell receptor beta chains from one sample in a study of ipilimumab plus nivolumab after autologous stem cell transplantation. Sequencing used immunoSEQ multiplex PCR; TCRdb keeps in-frame clones, though not all of them. The table lists over 75,000 clones, 83% of them singletons. The material sequenced was PBMCs, taken in a trial of ipilimumab plus nivolumab as post-transplant consolidation. All receptors derive from a male donor with diffuse large B-cell lymphoma. CDR3s include the opening cysteine and the closing phenylalanine or tryptophan. D genes are given only for firm matches. Clone sizes are given selectively: once, few, many, or a class where the clone is expanded.

V	D	J	size	CDR3	DNA
TRBV4-2	TRBD2	TRBJ2-1	-	CASSQDPGLGNEQFF	TGTGCCAGCAGCCAAGACCCAGGACTAGGGAATGAGCAGTTCTTC
TRBV5-5	-	TRBJ2-2	once	CARQPETGELFF	TGTGCGAGACAACCAGAGACCGGGGAGCTGTTTTTT
TRBV25-1	TRBD1	TRBJ1-4	-	CASSDSGTGWEKLFF	TGTGCCAGCAGTGATTCCGGGACAGGGTGGGAAAAACTGTTTTTT
TRBV5-1	-	TRBJ2-4	-	CASSLMVGLAKNIQYF	TGCGCCAGCAGCTTGATGGTCGGTCTAGCCAAAAACATTCAGTACTTC
TRBV6-6	-	TRBJ2-1	-	CASSYSSSEQFF	TGTGCCAGCAGTTATTCGTCTTCTGAGCAGTTCTTC
TRBV25-1	-	TRBJ2-1	-	CASSDSLYNEQFF	TGTGCCAGCAGTGACAGCCTCTACAATGAGCAGTTCTTC
TRBV7-7	-	TRBJ2-1	-	CASSPFRSGSNEQFF	TGTGCTAGCAGCCCTTTCCGGTCAGGATCCAATGAGCAGTTCTTC
TRBV14	-	TRBJ2-1	-	CASSQVGRGTRDEQFF	TGTGCCAGCAGCCAAGTCGGACGGGGGACACGCGATGAGCAGTTCTTC
TRBV7-2	TRBD2	TRBJ2-2	many	CASSPGGKSGELFF	TGTGCCAGCAGCCCCGGGGGGAAGAGCGGGGAGCTGTTTTTT
TRBV4-2	-	TRBJ1-6	-	CASSEDTARTALNGSPLHF	TGTGCCAGCAGCGAAGATACGGCTCGGACAGCCCTCAACGGGTCACCCCTCCACTTT
TRBV29-1	-	TRBJ2-5	-	CSGVQPQGGGGTQYF	TGCAGCGGTGTCCAGCCACAGGGAGGGGGGGGGACCCAGTACTTC
TRBV6-1	-	TRBJ2-7	-	CASSETHEQYF	TGTGCCAGCAGTGAAACCCACGAGCAGTACTTC
TRBV10-3	-	TRBJ2-5	once	CAISERDQETQYF	TGTGCCATCAGCGAGCGAGACCAAGAGACCCAGTACTTC
TRBV2	TRBD1	TRBJ2-4	-	CASMRTGLAKNIQYF	TGTGCCAGCATGCGGACAGGGCTGGCCAAAAACATTCAGTACTTC
TRBV2	TRBD1	TRBJ1-1	-	CASSPWTGESFF	TGTGCCAGCAGCCCTTGGACAGGGGAATCTTTCTTT
TRBV10-3	-	TRBJ1-1	-	CAARTGYTEAFF	TGTGCCGCGCGCACAGGGTACACTGAAGCTTTCTTT
TRBV7-8	TRBD1	TRBJ2-7	-	CASSSGQEIPVPF	TGTGCCAGCAGCTCTGGACAGGAGATCCCCGTACCATTC
TRBV5-1	-	TRBJ1-5	-	CASEPMGRAESNQPQHF	TGCGCCAGCGAACCCATGGGACGGGCGGAAAGCAATCAGCCCCAGCATTTT
TRBV19	TRBD2	TRBJ2-1	-	CASSIAGTSIYNEQFF	TGTGCCAGTAGTATTGCCGGGACTAGCATATACAATGAGCAGTTCTTC
TRBV7-6	-	TRBJ2-7	-	CASSLHRGYEQYF	TGTGCCAGCAGCTTACACAGAGGCTACGAGCAGTACTTC
TRBV2	TRBD1	TRBJ2-7	-	CASSPDLGQGAAEQYF	TGTGCCAGCTCTCCGGACCTCGGACAGGGGGCGGCCGAGCAGTACTTC
TRBV2	TRBD2	TRBJ2-5	once	CASSDGLAGGETQYF	TGTGCCAGCAGTGATGGTCTAGCGGGGGGGGAGACCCAGTACTTC
TRBV6-1	-	TRBJ2-2	-	CASSQAWQGTGELFF	TGTGCCAGCAGTCAGGCCTGGCAGGGCACCGGGGAGCTGTTTTTT
TRBV2	-	TRBJ1-2	-	CASEAQQAGGYTF	TGTGCCAGCGAAGCCCAACAGGCGGGAGGCTACACCTTC
TRBV5-1	TRBD1	TRBJ1-2	-	CASSLALQTGGSRGYTF	TGCGCCAGCAGCTTGGCCCTCCAGACAGGGGGCTCACGAGGCTACACCTTC
TRBV5-6	-	TRBJ1-5	-	CASSRLNQPQHF	TGTGCCAGCAGCCGCCTCAATCAGCCCCAGCATTTT
TRBV25-1	-	TRBJ1-6	-	CASSEPRGGSSYNSPLHF	TGTGCCAGCAGTGAACCAAGGGGGGGGAGCTCCTATAATTCACCCCTCCACTTT
TRBV7-7	TRBD1	TRBJ1-4	-	CASRAHPGGANEKLFF	TGTGCTAGCAGAGCCCATCCAGGGGGCGCAAATGAAAAACTGTTTTTT
TRBV6-6	-	TRBJ2-1	-	CASSYRDVSNEQFF	TGTGCCAGCAGTTACCGGGACGTCTCCAATGAGCAGTTCTTC
TRBV10-1	-	TRBJ1-1	-	CASRDGTKAFF	TGCGCCAGCAGAGACGGGACGAAAGCTTTCTTT
TRBV6-6	-	TRBJ2-3	-	CASSYAGTPSTDTQYF	TGTGCCAGCAGTTATGCTGGGACTCCAAGCACAGATACGCAGTATTTT
TRBV29-1	TRBD1	TRBJ1-1	-	CSVEDSRGLSTEAFF	TGCAGCGTTGAAGATTCGAGGGGGCTATCCACTGAAGCTTTCTTT
TRBV2	TRBD1	TRBJ1-1	few	CASSVDRTNTEAFF	TGTGCCAGCAGCGTGGACAGGACGAACACTGAAGCTTTCTTT
TRBV7-2	TRBD1	TRBJ1-2	few	CASSAGRDRVVYGYTF	TGTGCCAGCAGCGCAGGGCGGGACAGGGTTGTCTATGGCTACACCTTC
TRBV2	TRBD2	TRBJ2-2	-	CASGALAGAGELFF	TGTGCCAGCGGGGCCCTAGCGGGGGCCGGGGAGCTGTTTTTT
TRBV5-1	-	TRBJ1-1	few	CASSLDPNTEAFF	TGCGCCAGCAGCTTGGACCCGAACACTGAAGCTTTCTTT
TRBV6-1	-	TRBJ2-1	-	CASNEGRSNEQFF	TGTGCCAGCAACGAGGGGCGGAGCAATGAGCAGTTCTTC
TRBV5-1	TRBD2	TRBJ2-3	few	CASSLGTSGGGGTDTQYF	TGCGCCAGCAGCCTTGGGACTAGCGGGGGGGGCGGCACAGATACGCAGTATTTT
TRBV2	-	TRBJ2-7	-	CASTRGLSSYEQYF	TGTGCCAGCACTCGGGGGTTGAGTTCCTACGAGCAGTACTTC
TRBV7-9	-	TRBJ2-7	-	CASSPRGTNEQYF	TGTGCCAGCAGCCCCCGGGGGACAAACGAGCAGTACTTC
TRBV7-2	TRBD2	TRBJ2-7	few	CASTTSGGSYEQYF	TGTGCCAGCACTACTAGCGGGGGTTCCTACGAGCAGTACTTC
TRBV27	-	TRBJ2-2	-	CASRRGRGATGELFF	TGTGCCAGCAGACGAGGCCGGGGGGCCACCGGGGAGCTGTTTTTT
TRBV4-3	-	TRBJ2-3	-	CASSQGRVARGFTDTQYF	TGCGCCAGCAGCCAAGGAAGGGTGGCGCGCGGGTTCACAGATACGCAGTATTTT
TRBV7-3	-	TRBJ1-3	-	CASSVIPKRGAAGNTIYF	TGTGCCAGCAGCGTTATCCCCAAGCGAGGGGCGGCTGGAAACACCATATATTTT
TRBV4-2	TRBD1	TRBJ1-2	-	CASSQVTDRGHGYTF	TGTGCCAGCAGCCAGGTGACCGACAGGGGGCATGGCTACACCTTC
TRBV9	-	TRBJ1-5	-	CASSLGVGRNQPQHF	TGTGCCAGCAGCCTAGGGGTGGGGCGCAATCAGCCCCAGCATTTT
TRBV7-2	-	TRBJ2-4	-	CASTIPSLKNIQYF	TGTGCCAGCACCATCCCTTCCCTCAAAAACATTCAGTACTTC
TRBV4-1	TRBD2	TRBJ2-3	-	CASSQSGGLTKTDTQYF	TGCGCCAGCAGCCAATCGGGGGGGCTTACCAAAACAGATACGCAGTATTTT
TRBV5-4	-	TRBJ1-1	-	CASSLGPGAGEAFF	TGTGCCAGCAGCTTGGGTCCCGGGGCTGGGGAAGCTTTCTTT
TRBV9	-	TRBJ2-1	-	CASSAALGPNLYNEQFF	TGTGCCAGCAGCGCCGCCTTGGGACCAAACCTCTACAATGAGCAGTTCTTC